Presented here are 11 T cell receptor beta chains from one specimen sequenced in a study of T cells in Graves' hyperthyroidism and ophthalmopathy. The CDR3 regions of TCR beta were amplified from RNA transcripts. In the first-round RT-PCR of the TCR CDR3, the HTBI primer set was used. One entry per CDR3 protein results from TCRdb running MiXCR on the multiplex PCR reads. Of about half a million distinct CDR3 sequences detected, roughly a quarter appear once; the ten largest clones hold approximately 11%. The sample consisted of blood. These receptors originate from a woman aged 25 to 45 with Graves' ophthalmopathy.

This clonotype has at least ten counts. This chain's CDR3 is CASSQLGKRLSGYTF. CDR3 nucleotides: TGTGCCAGCAGCCAACTGGGAAAGAGGCTGAGTGGCTACACCTTC. The chain carries TRBV4-2 and TRBJ1-2; D not certain. Germline CDR1 LGHNA, CDR2 YNFKEQ. V shed 2 bases and J shed 7 bases, with 17 bases lying between them. The CDR3 consists of 15 residues.

This clonotype came up a few times. J is TRBJ1-5 and V is TRBV6-1; D remains unclear. Germline CDR1 and CDR2: MNHNS and SASEGT. Trimming stripped 1 base from V and 4 bases from J, with 11 bases between. This CDR3 comprises 15 residues. The CDR3, as DNA: TGTGCCAGCAGTGAAGTTATAAGGGAAAATCAGCCCCAGCATTTT. Its protein product is CASSEVIRENQPQHF.

This clonotype was counted at least ten times. The V gene is TRBV20-1, the J gene TRBJ2-7; D remains unclear. The CDR3 consists of 13 residues. Trimming cost V 0 bases and J 1 base, with 7 bases left between them. Germline V gives CDR1 DFQATT, CDR2 SNEGSKA (reference sequence). The CDR3 protein is CSARDLRSYEQYF. In DNA, the CDR3 is TGCAGTGCTAGAGATCTCAGGTCCTACGAGCAGTACTTC.

V and J are TRBV27 and TRBJ1-6; D gene unclear. The germline V gene has CDR1 MNHEY and CDR2 SMNVEV (reference sequence). The CDR3 is 17 amino acids. V lost 3 bases, J lost 0 bases, and 12 bases lay in between. The CDR3 reads CASSLMGESSYNSPLHF. As DNA, the CDR3 is TGTGCCAGCAGTTTGATGGGAGAGAGCTCCTATAATTCACCCCTCCACTTT.

The V call is TRBV20-1, the J call TRBJ2-5, with 9 bases identical to TRBD2. CDR3 length equals 15 residues. Germline V gene data show CDR1 as DFQATT and CDR2 as SNEGSKA (reference sequence). The junction had 5 bases not matched to a gene; V was cut back by 0 bases and J by 3 bases. CDR3 protein: CSARDRVAGEETQYF. For the CDR3, the DNA is TGCAGTGCTAGAGATAGGGTAGCGGGGGAAGAGACCCAGTACTTC.

This clonotype occurred a few times. The V and J genes are TRBV5-1 and TRBJ2-4, with 7 nucleotides matching TRBD1. Germline V gives CDR1 SGHRS, CDR2 YFSETQ. The CDR3 runs to 14 residues. The J segment lost 9 bases and the V segment lost 0 bases, leaving 6 bases of the junction unmatched. CDR3 coding DNA: TGCGCCAGCAGCTTGGACAGGGGACAAAGCATTCAGTACTTC. It is translated as CASSLDRGQSIQYF.

CDR3 loop: CASSERRLLAKNIQYF. The CDR3 DNA is TGTGCCAGCAGCGAACGTCGACTGCTAGCCAAAAACATTCAGTACTTC. The chain links TRBV14 to TRBJ2-4, with no clear D. V lost 5 bases to trimming and J lost 0 bases, with 14 bases between them. This CDR3 is 16 amino acids long. Looked up from germline, CDR1 is SGHDN and CDR2 is FVKESK.

This chain links TRBV6-5 with TRBJ1-2, with D uncertain. CDR1 and CDR2 from the germline V gene are MNHEY and SVGAGI. Trimming removed 4 bases from V and 4 bases from J, with 10 bases in between. The CDR3 totals 13 residues. The CDR3 region is CASSFSDRYGYTF. Here the CDR3 DNA reads TGTGCCAGCAGTTTTTCGGACCGCTATGGCTACACCTTC.

The rearrangement links TRBV10-1 to TRBJ2-5; 8 bases line up with TRBD2. Germline CDR1 and CDR2: WNHNN and SYGVQD (reference sequence). The V and J ends lost 2 bases and 1 base, in that order; junction bases with no gene match: 6. The length of the CDR3 is 16 residues. The CDR3 protein is CASSEGSGSGQETQYF. CDR3 DNA: TGCGCCAGCAGTGAGGGCAGCGGGAGCGGCCAAGAGACCCAGTACTTC.

This clonotype was recorded at least ten times. V is TRBV18 and J is TRBJ2-5; the match to TRBD2 covers 11 bases. The DNA end is more similar to TRBJ2-7, so the J call may be wrong. This CDR3 spans 14 amino acids. Germline V gene lookup returns CDR1 KGHSH and CDR2 LQKENI. CDR3 region: CASSLGTSGDEQYF. The CDR3 DNA is TGTGCCAGCTCACTCGGGACTAGCGGCGACGAGCAGTACTTC.

This clonotype was observed many times. This chain links TRBV15 with TRBJ2-5; D unclear. The CDR3 has 15 amino acids. CDR1 is LNHNV and CDR2 is YYDKDF in the germline V gene (reference sequence). Trimming cost V 3 bases and J 0 bases, with 11 bases left between them. CDR3 bases: TGTGCCACCAGCAGCCCGGACGGGTACCAAGAGACCCAGTACTTC. Its translation is CATSSPDGYQETQYF.